This T cell receptor beta chain was profiled in a study of T-cell reconstitution after alpha-beta-depleted transplantation in children. Study-wide results and limits: Several hundred expanded graft clones reportedly were the source of alpha-beta T cells about two months after transplant.

The TCRbeta library was prepared with unique molecular identifiers. TCRdb called the PCR reads again in MiXCR, with one record for every CDR3 protein. Altogether 300,000 to 400,000 distinct CDR3 sequences are present, approximately 23% being singletons, with the ten largest covering approximately 11%. This clonotype was counted only a few times. No antigen is known for it. Germline V CDR1 and CDR2: SGDLS, YYNGEE. V trimming: 3 bases; J trimming: 3 bases; junction bases outside the gene matches: 12. This CDR3 spans 17 amino acids. This specimen was PBMCs, mostly from graft donor cells, taken 180 days after TCRalphabeta/CD19-depleted stem cell transplant. The clonotype was recovered from a male patient between 10 and 17 years old who had a stem cell transplant for acute lymphoblastic leukemia, so the T cells may come from the graft donor. The chain combines TRBV9 with TRBJ2-4; TRBD1 aligns across 7 bases. CDR3 residues: CASSAGTVSQGKNIQYF. The CDR3 nucleotides read TGTGCCAGCAGCGCCGGGACAGTCTCTCAGGGCAAAAACATTCAGTACTTC.